This TCR beta chain comes out of a study of blood T cells in healthy people across ages (dated by TCRdb to between 2014 and 2017). Regarding the complete study: In model experiments, template switching captured about one uniquely barcoded TCR beta cDNA molecule for every two T cells. To track age-related changes in TCR beta repertoire diversity, the study relied on deep sequencing normalized with unique cDNA molecular identifiers. Donors were grouped into four age groups: young (average approximately 15 years), middle-aged (about 40), aged (roughly 67) and long-lived (about 89). The study analyzed two additional independent replicas of 1 million unique cDNA reads from the same blood draw for two donors, one aged 18 to 30 and one aged 80 or older. Overall results and qualifications from the work: Compared with the aged group, the long-lived group had more naive CD4+ T cells, fewer expanded clones and increased TCR diversity, a pattern suggesting age selection. Since profiling was done on bulk unsorted PBMCs, naive and antigen-experienced compartments could not be conclusively compared. Estimates of total diversity from one million sequenced T cells were regarded as lower bounds and underestimates. The percentage of naive T cells measured by flow cytometry correlated strongly with observed TCR beta diversity. Because the CMV infection status of the donors was unknown, age-related changes in expanded clonotypes may potentially have been confounded. As age increased, observed TCR beta diversity per million T cells dropped in a roughly linear way, and a significant reduction was already evident by age about 40.

Receptors were amplified or captured by 5' RACE. For sequencing, an Illumina HiSeq 2500 was employed. A second PCR of about 7 to 12 cycles was performed with a sample-barcoded 5' primer and a J-beta primer mix. A template-switch 5' adaptor carrying 12 random nucleotides introduced a unique molecular identifier onto each TCR beta cDNA molecule. At least 2.5 million CDR3-containing paired-end reads were obtained from each sample. All of the RNA was converted into first-strand cDNA using the Mint cDNA synthesis kit, with a TRBC-specific oligonucleotide serving as the primer. Following uracil-DNA glycosylase treatment, a first 18-cycle PCR with universal primers M1SS and BC2_uni_R was performed on all cDNA. The source study handled its data this way. For normalization, 1 million high-quality reads were randomly selected from each sample, with every read carrying a distinct molecular identifier. Reads sharing molecular identifiers were discarded rather than binned into consensus sequences. MiTCR, set to a Q25 quality threshold and the strictest error-elimination algorithm, was used for CDR3 identification, clonotype clustering and error correction. A nonparametric unseen species model with Euler transformation was used to estimate a lower bound on total TCR beta diversity. TCRdb reanalyzed the raw reads on its own, using fastp at Q25 for trimming and MiXCR for clone calling, and kept in-frame beta chains. One record per CDR3 amino acid sequence lists the most common genes and DNA. The V and J calls and clone size come from TCRdb's table, not from the authors' own analysis. In this sample the table shows approximately 760,000 distinct CDR3 sequences, roughly 25% of which occur a single time. 9.4% of the sample goes to the ten largest clones.

The roughly 39 donors, aged about 6 to 95 years, were systemically healthy Caucasian individuals from Russia. Approximately 9.3 milliliters of peripheral blood were drawn from each donor into EDTA-treated Vacutainer tubes. PBMCs were isolated by Ficoll-Paque density-gradient centrifugation, with at least 6.5 million obtained per sample. Total RNA, at least 6 micrograms per sample, was extracted from PBMCs with Trizol reagent. Naive CD45RAhigh/CD27high T cell percentages were measured by flow cytometry on a PBMC aliquot from every donor. In regard to this clonotype: Its antigen remains undetermined. Per-base qualities were not stored, and no clone one base away is much larger.

The same data also went into a second study, on T cells of mothers and their children. The second publication reports: Nine systemically healthy Caucasian individuals served as donors, namely three mothers together with their six children. cDNA synthesis consumed the entire amount of extracted RNA, loaded at approximately 1.6 ug RNA in each 15 ul reaction. In the second PCR, sample barcodes and 2-4 random nucleotides were introduced via the M1S primer. More than 8.5 million TCR beta CDR3 reads were obtained from each mother, and approximately 3 million reads were obtained from each child. Thymic selection similarly shapes TCR recombination output in related and unrelated pairs, with minor effect from inherited differences. Normalized repertoire overlap was always slightly but never significantly higher in related than unrelated mother-child pairs. No persistent microchimeric T cell clones were detected, at a sensitivity of roughly 93 clones per million clonotypes. In the study, deep NGS was used to compare the TCR beta repertoires of mothers and children, and features distinguishing related mother-child pairs from unrelated individuals were sought. On average, the children were roughly 10 +/- 4 years old, while the mothers were about 40 +/- 4 years old. After adapter ligation was performed with NEBNext reagents, the libraries were sequenced on an Illumina HiSeq 2000 with 100+100 nt paired-end reads. To prevent cross-contamination, the mother and child libraries were prepared one month apart and sequenced in separate runs. For each donor, between roughly 500,000 and 2,100,000 distinct TCR beta clonotypes were identified. Naive TCR beta clonotypes were estimated from low-frequency clonotypes matched to each donor's FACS-determined naive share, without sorting.

The clonotype was recovered from a boy between 5 and 17 years old in good health. Sequenced sample: blood.

CDR3 sequence: CASSAAGGLTGELFF. DNA sequence: TGTGCCAGCAGTGCAGCGGGAGGGCTGACCGGGGAGCTGTTTTTT. The chain joins TRBV9 to TRBJ2-2; TRBD2 aligns with 10 central bases. Compared with germline, V lacks 5 bases and J lacks 5 bases; bases without a gene match: 6. The germline V gene specifies SGDLS as CDR1 and YYNGEE as CDR2. The CDR3 contains 15 residues, cysteine and phenylalanine counted. Kept here is only the CDR3 DNA, which spans 45 bases and is read in frame from base 1.